These T cell receptor beta chains were read from a single sample in a study of T cell changes during pregnancy in multiple sclerosis. The assay was immunoSEQ multiplex PCR, and TCRdb's table has in-frame clones only and misses some. Among approximately 30,000 clones listed, roughly nine tenths were seen once. This material consisted of CD4+ T cells from peripheral blood mononuclear cells, taken in the first trimester of pregnancy. The receptors come from a female donor in good health, enrolled as a control in a pregnancy study. Each CDR3 is given with its conserved first and last residue. The D gene is left open where the match is weak. Some rows mark clone size as missing; the rest say once, few, many or name a class of expanded clone.

size: -
V: TRBV5-1
D: -
J: TRBJ2-5
DNA: TGCGCCAGCAGCCCACGCTCCACAGGAAGCCTCCAAGAGACCCAGTACTTC
CDR3: CASSPRSTGSLQETQYF

size: -
V: TRBV11-2
D: -
J: TRBJ1-3
DNA: TGTGCCAGCAGCTCCCCCCGGGGGGGGGCTAACTCTGGAAACACCATATATTTT
CDR3: CASSSPRGGANSGNTIYF

size: -
V: TRBV5-1
D: -
J: TRBJ2-2
DNA: TGCGCCAGCACCTCGCCCGGGTCGAACACCGGGGAGCTGTTTTTT
CDR3: CASTSPGSNTGELFF

size: -
V: TRBV5-1
D: TRBD2
J: TRBJ2-1
DNA: TGCGCCAGCAGCTTGACTAGCGGTTCCTACAATGAGCAGTTCTTC
CDR3: CASSLTSGSYNEQFF

size: -
V: TRBV18
D: -
J: TRBJ2-2
DNA: TGTGCCAGCTCACCGAGTGTCACCGGGGAGCTGTTTTTT
CDR3: CASSPSVTGELFF

size: few
V: TRBV5-1
D: TRBD2
J: TRBJ2-5
DNA: TGCGCCAGCAGCTTGGCAACTAGCGGACAAGAGACCCAGTACTTC
CDR3: CASSLATSGQETQYF

size: -
V: TRBV18
D: -
J: TRBJ2-3
DNA: TGTGCCAGCTCACCCTTGGCAGGTAGCACAGATACGCAGTATTTT
CDR3: CASSPLAGSTDTQYF

size: -
V: TRBV18
D: -
J: TRBJ2-2
DNA: TGTGCCAGCTCACTGAGGAACACCGGGGAGCTGTTTTTT
CDR3: CASSLRNTGELFF

size: -
V: TRBV2
D: TRBD2
J: TRBJ2-3
DNA: TGTGCCAGCGGGTTAGCGGGGGTTCCCACAGATACGCAGTATTTT
CDR3: CASGLAGVPTDTQYF

size: -
V: TRBV4-1
D: -
J: TRBJ2-3
DNA: TGCGCCAGCAGCCAAGTCTCGCAGTCGGGGTCTAGCACAGATACGCAGTATTTT
CDR3: CASSQVSQSGSSTDTQYF

size: -
V: TRBV7-6
D: -
J: TRBJ2-1
DNA: TGTGCCAGCACCTCCGGGACTTCGCAGTTCTTC
CDR3: CASTSGTSQFF

size: -
V: TRBV5-5
D: -
J: TRBJ2-3
DNA: TGTGCCAGCATCAGACTACCTGGTTCCACCACAGATACGCAGTATTTT
CDR3: CASIRLPGSTTDTQYF

size: -
V: TRBV6-1
D: -
J: TRBJ1-6
DNA: TGTGCCAGCAATACTCCCCCCGGGAATTCACCCCTCCACTTT
CDR3: CASNTPPGNSPLHF

size: -
V: TRBV19
D: -
J: TRBJ2-2
DNA: TGTGCCAGTAGTATAGACCCAGCTAGTACCGGGGAGCTGTTTTTT
CDR3: CASSIDPASTGELFF

size: -
V: TRBV5-6
D: TRBD1
J: TRBJ1-1
DNA: TGTGCCAGCAGCTTGGCAGGGGGCAGTAGGAACACTGAAGCTTTCTTT
CDR3: CASSLAGGSRNTEAFF

size: -
V: TRBV5-1
D: TRBD1
J: TRBJ2-7
DNA: TGCGCCAGCAGCTTGATGGCTGGGACAGGGAACAACGAGCAGTACTTC
CDR3: CASSLMAGTGNNEQYF

size: -
V: TRBV19
D: -
J: TRBJ2-5
DNA: TGTGCCAGTAGTATGACCCAGGGCCGAGGACAAGAGACCCAGTACTTC
CDR3: CASSMTQGRGQETQYF

size: -
V: TRBV5-1
D: TRBD1
J: TRBJ2-4
DNA: TGCGCCAGCAGCTGGGGACAGGGGAACATTCAGTACTTC
CDR3: CASSWGQGNIQYF

size: once
V: TRBV4-3
D: -
J: TRBJ2-7
DNA: TGCGCCAGCAGCCAAGAAAACAGTCTGGAGCAGTACTTC
CDR3: CASSQENSLEQYF

size: -
V: TRBV18
D: -
J: TRBJ1-2
DNA: TGTGCCAGCTCACCACATTCCCCGTGGGAGGGGAATGGTGGCTACACCTTC
CDR3: CASSPHSPWEGNGGYTF

size: once
V: TRBV19
D: TRBD2
J: TRBJ2-1
DNA: TGTGCCAGTAGTATAGAGCGGACTAGCTCCTACAATGAGCAGTTCTTC
CDR3: CASSIERTSSYNEQFF

size: -
V: TRBV5-6
D: -
J: TRBJ2-1
DNA: TGTGCCAGCAGCTTGGGTGCGGGCGAAATTGAGCAGTTCTTC
CDR3: CASSLGAGEIEQFF

size: -
V: TRBV27
D: -
J: TRBJ2-7
DNA: TGTGCCAGCAGTTTGACAGGAGGCCTTGGGGAGCAGTACTTC
CDR3: CASSLTGGLGEQYF